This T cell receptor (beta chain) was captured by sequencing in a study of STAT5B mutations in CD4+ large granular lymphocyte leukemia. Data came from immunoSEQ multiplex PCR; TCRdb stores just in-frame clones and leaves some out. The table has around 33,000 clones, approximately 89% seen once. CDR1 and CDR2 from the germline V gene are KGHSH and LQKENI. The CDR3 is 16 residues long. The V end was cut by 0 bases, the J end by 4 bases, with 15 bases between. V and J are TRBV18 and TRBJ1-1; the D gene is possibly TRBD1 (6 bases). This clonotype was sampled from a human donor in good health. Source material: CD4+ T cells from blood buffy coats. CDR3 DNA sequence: TGTGCCAGCTCACCACCAGGGGCAGGGGTGAGCACTGAAGCTTTCTTT. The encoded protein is CASSPPGAGVSTEAFF.